A single sample gave rise to the 18 T cell receptor beta chains below, sequenced in a study of cytomegalovirus exposure and HLA in healthy donors. The PCR ran on 60 Vbeta and 13 Jbeta primers. Using immunoSEQ multiplex PCR, the repertoire was profiled, and TCRdb retains in-frame clones only, with some absent. The table shows some 200,000 clones, with approximately 78% occurring only once. Material for sequencing was PBMCs. The receptors stem from a young woman in good health and CMV-seronegative.

The CDR3 spells CASSSDRGDYEQYF. In DNA form, the CDR3 reads TGTGCCAGCAGTTCGGACAGGGGGGATTACGAGCAGTACTTC. The V and J genes are TRBV27 and TRBJ2-7; 10 nucleotides match TRBD1. The CDR3 runs 14 residues. J lost 4 bases, V lost 4 bases, and 4 bases had no gene match. The V gene's germline CDR1 is MNHEY and CDR2 SMNVEV (reference sequence).

This clone was counted a single time. The genes are TRBV7-6 and TRBJ2-3; 11 bases align to TRBD2. The CDR3 runs 16 residues. Germline CDR1 and CDR2: SGHVS and FNYEAQ. V shed 3 bases, J shed 3 bases, and the junction held 5 bases outside the gene matches. The CDR3 DNA reads TGTGCCAGCAGCTTTAGCGGGGGGGCCAGGACAGATACGCAGTATTTT. It encodes CASSFSGGARTDTQYF.

This chain links TRBV6-5 with TRBJ2-7, with 7 positions matching TRBD2. Per germline, CDR1 MNHEY and CDR2 SVGAGI. V trimming: 0 bases; J trimming: 3 bases; junction bases outside the gene matches: 8. This CDR3 contains 16 residues. The CDR3 here is CASSYSSLAEDYEQYF. The CDR3 DNA reads TGTGCCAGCAGTTACTCGAGCCTAGCGGAGGACTACGAGCAGTACTTC.

This clone was found once. The chain uses TRBV18 and TRBJ2-5; D unresolved. Germline CDR1 KGHSH, CDR2 LQKENI. The CDR3 length is 14 residues. Trimming left V 3 bases short and J 11 bases short, with 19 bases between. CDR3 sequence: CASSPFIRVCMQYF. In nucleotides, the CDR3 is TGTGCCAGCTCACCTTTTATACGAGTGTGTATGCAGTACTTC. The variable domain in full, with the rest retrieved from reference TRBV18 and TRBJ2-5, is NAGVMQNPRHLVRRRGQEARLRCSPMKGHSHVYWYRQLPEEGLKFMVYLQKENIIDESGMPKERFSAEFPKEGPSILRIQQVVRGDSAAYFCASSPFIRVCMQYFGPGTRLLVL.

This chain uses TRBV10-2 with TRBJ2-3, with D possibly being TRBD1 (7 bases). Trimming removed 7 bases from V and 2 bases from J, with 16 bases in between. CDR1 is WSHSY, CDR2 SAAADI, per germline. The CDR3 runs to 15 residues. The CDR3 loop reads CASTSTGTVTDTQYF. CDR3 DNA: TGCGCCAGCACCTCGACAGGGACTGTCACAGATACGCAGTATTTT.

The chain is built from TRBV29-1 and TRBJ2-3; D remains ambiguous. CDR3 size: 12 residues. From germline, CDR1 is SQVTM and CDR2 ANQGSEA. Trimming left V 4 bases short and J 6 bases short, with 11 bases between. The CDR3 nucleotides are TGCAGCGTTGTCAGATACGGGGATACGCAGTATTTT. Amino acid sequence: CSVVRYGDTQYF.

J is TRBJ1-5 and V is TRBV7-9, with 7 bases matching TRBD1. CDR1 and CDR2 from the germline V gene are SEHNR and FQNEAQ (reference sequence). The CDR3 loop spans 16 amino acids. With V trimmed by 5 bases and J by 3 bases, 10 bases remained unmatched. Here the CDR3 reads CASSHKGGGSNQPQHF. The CDR3 nucleotides are TGTGCCAGCAGCCACAAAGGAGGGGGCTCCAATCAGCCCCAGCATTTT.

The CDR3 spells CAISGGGRNTDTQYF. CDR3 in DNA: TGTGCCATCAGTGGGGGCGGGAGGAACACAGATACGCAGTATTTT. V usage is TRBV10-3 and J usage is TRBJ2-3; 8 nucleotides agree with TRBD2. CDR1 ENHRY and CDR2 SYGVKD come from the germline V gene. CDR3 length equals 15 residues. Losses at the gene ends were 4 bases for V and 2 bases for J; bases not matched to a gene: 5.

This chain connects TRBV5-4 to TRBJ2-3, with TRBD2 matching over 8 bases. The CDR3 consists of 15 residues. V gave up 0 bases and J gave up 5 bases; unmatched junction bases: 5. Looked up from germline, CDR1 is SGHNT and CDR2 is YYREEE (reference sequence). CDR3 loop: CASSLASRGGDTQYF. The CDR3 nucleotides read TGTGCCAGCAGCTTGGCCTCCCGGGGGGGAGATACGCAGTATTTT.

J is TRBJ1-4 and V is TRBV6-1; D uncertain. The length of the CDR3 is 18 residues. Looked up from germline, CDR1 is MNHNS and CDR2 is SASEGT. Trimming removed 4 bases at V and 9 bases at J, with 27 bases between. This CDR3 is CASSGTEIPGEFPKKLFF. CDR3 nucleotides: TGTGCCAGCAGTGGAACCGAGATCCCGGGAGAGTTCCCGAAAAAACTGTTTTTT.

The chain recombines TRBV4-1 with TRBJ1-4; D is unclear. There are 14 residues in the CDR3. The V end was cut by 4 bases, the J end by 8 bases, with 14 bases between. The V gene's germline CDR1 is MGHRA and CDR2 YSYEKL. CDR3 region: CASSRDQRGEKLFF. The DNA of the CDR3 is TGCGCCAGCAGCCGAGACCAGAGAGGAGAAAAACTGTTTTTT.

This chain connects TRBV25-1 to TRBJ2-5; TRBD2 agrees at 8 bases. This CDR3 has 17 amino acids. V dropped 2 bases and J dropped 5; count of bases not matched to a gene: 13. Germline values: CDR1 MGHDK, CDR2 SYGVNS. CDR3 region: CASSESFMGLGKETQYF. CDR3 nucleotide sequence: TGTGCCAGCAGTGAAAGTTTTATGGGACTAGGGAAGGAGACCCAGTACTTC.

This clone was observed a few times. V and J are TRBV18 and TRBJ2-1, with a possible D match to TRBD1 (5 bases). The CDR3 is 14 residues long. The ends were cut back, 6 bases at V and 3 bases at J, with 12 bases in the middle. Germline loops: CDR1 KGHSH, CDR2 LQKENI. This chain's CDR3 is CASSFSTDYNEQFF. The CDR3 nucleotides read TGTGCCAGCTCTTTCTCGACAGACTACAATGAGCAGTTCTTC.

This clone has a single count. The rearrangement uses TRBV30 and TRBJ1-5, with 8 bases identical to TRBD1. After removal of 1 base from V and 3 bases from J, the junction contained 2 bases not matched to a gene. The germline V gene has CDR1 GTSNPN and CDR2 SVGIG (reference sequence). CDR3 length: 14 amino acids. The CDR3 here is CAWSAGQVNQPQHF. For the CDR3, the DNA is TGTGCCTGGAGTGCGGGACAGGTCAATCAGCCCCAGCATTTT. The whole variable domain, filled in from reference TRBV30 and TRBJ1-5, reads SQTIHQWPATLVQPVGSPLSLECTVEGTSNPNLYWYRQAAGRGLQLLFYSVGIGQISSEVPQNLSASRPQDRQFILSSKKLLLSDSGFYLCAWSAGQVNQPQHFGDGTRLSIL.

V usage is TRBV5-1 and J usage is TRBJ2-5; 8 bases agree with TRBD1. This CDR3 spans 15 amino acids. Looked up from germline, CDR1 is SGHRS and CDR2 is YFSETQ. Losses at the gene ends were 4 bases for V and 11 bases for J; bases not matched to a gene: 16. The CDR3 sequence is CASSIGQGNIGEQYF. In nucleotides, the CDR3 is TGCGCCAGCAGCATAGGACAGGGAAATATCGGGGAGCAGTACTTC. The variable domain in full, with the rest retrieved from reference TRBV5-1 and TRBJ2-5, is KAGVTQTPRYLIKTRGQQVTLSCSPISGHRSVSWYQQTPGQGLQFLFEYFSETQRNKGNFPGRFSGRQFSNSRSEMNVSTLELGDSALYLCASSIGQGNIGEQYFGPGTRLLVL.

The rearrangement uses TRBV28 and TRBJ2-7, with 8 bases that match TRBD2. V gave up 5 bases and J gave up 3 bases; unmatched junction bases: 6. The CDR3 has 14 amino acids. Germline V CDR1 and CDR2: MDHEN, SYDVKM. CDR3 bases: TGTGCCAGCAGTCGACGGACTAGCAGCTACGAGCAGTACTTC. Translation gives CASSRRTSSYEQYF.

This chain joins TRBV2 and TRBJ1-5; 7 bases are shared with TRBD1. V shed 3 bases, J shed 5 bases, and the junction held 4 bases outside the gene matches. Germline values: CDR1 SNHLY, CDR2 FYNNEI. The CDR3 sequence is 14 residues long. CDR3 bases: TGTGCCAGCAGTGAGGAACAGGGGCATCAGCCCCAGCATTTT. It yields the protein CASSEEQGHQPQHF. Full variable domain (outside the CDR3, taken from reference TRBV2 and TRBJ1-5): EPEVTQTPSHQVTQMGQEVILRCVPISNHLYFYWYRQILGQKVEFLVSFYNNEISEKSEIFDDQFSVERPDGSNFTLKIRSTKLEDSAMYFCASSEEQGHQPQHFGDGTRLSIL.

This chain uses TRBV2 with TRBJ2-7; 7 bases line up with TRBD2. Trimming took 3 bases from V and 1 from J; bases not matched to a gene: 3. This CDR3 has 14 amino acids. Germline V CDR1 and CDR2: SNHLY, FYNNEI. The CDR3 loop is CASSESGTSYEQYF. The CDR3 DNA is TGTGCCAGCAGTGAGAGCGGGACGTCCTACGAGCAGTACTTC.